This TCR beta chain was identified in a study of technical replicates of blood from a few donors. Profiling relied on immunoSEQ multiplex PCR, and the TCRdb table lists in-frame clones only, not all of them. The table records over 55,000 clones, roughly 89% of them present only once. This clone was observed a single time. Input material: PBMCs. The sequence came from a human donor in good health. Some clones in this sample may be carry-over from other donors' samples.

The CDR3 region is CASSPGGTTQYF. CDR3 sequence (DNA): TGTGCCAGCAGCCCCGGCGGGACTACGCAGTATTTT. The chain combines TRBV6-5 with TRBJ2-3; the D gene is possibly TRBD2 (6 bases). The germline V and J ends were trimmed by 6 bases and 8 bases, with 12 bases remaining between them. Looked up from germline, CDR1 is MNHEY and CDR2 is SVGAGI. The CDR3 contains 12 residues.